The 10 T cell receptor beta chains below come from one sample, sequenced in a study of shared clonotypes between healthy human individuals. TCRdb keeps only in-frame clones here, not all; method: immunoSEQ multiplex PCR. The sample carries around 300,000 clones, about nine tenths recorded once. Sequences were obtained from memory CD8+ T cells sorted from blood. Subset described: CD45RO+ cells pooled with CCR7-negative TemRA cells. The receptors here all came from a man aged 18 to 29 in good health.

The chain has TRBV6-5 and TRBJ2-1; D gene uncertain. Germline CDR1 is MNHEY and CDR2 is SVGAGI. The CDR3 has 14 amino acids. The V end was cut by 4 bases, the J end by 0 bases, with 7 bases between. The CDR3 loop reads CASSLDGSYNEQFF. The CDR3 DNA follows: TGTGCCAGCAGTTTAGACGGCTCCTACAATGAGCAGTTCTTC.

In this sample, this clone turned up a few times. V usage is TRBV10-3 and J usage is TRBJ1-6; tentatively, D is TRBD1 (6 bases). Trimming removed 0 bases at V and 9 bases at J, with 15 bases between. Germline V gene data show CDR1 as ENHRY and CDR2 as SYGVKD. The CDR3 is made up of 16 amino acids. The CDR3 loop reads CAISESNRDTGSPLHF. In DNA, the CDR3 is TGTGCCATCAGTGAGTCAAACAGGGACACAGGTTCACCCCTCCACTTT.

The chain combines TRBV4-1 with TRBJ2-7, with 10 bases matching TRBD2. Germline lookup yields CDR1 MGHRA and CDR2 YSYEKL. This CDR3 spans 16 amino acids. V shed 0 bases, J shed 4 bases, and the junction held 6 bases outside the gene matches. The CDR3 bases are TGCGCCAGCAGCCAAGATCGGACTAGCGGATTGTACGAGCAGTACTTC. Its protein is CASSQDRTSGLYEQYF.

The chain couples TRBV11-2 to TRBJ2-7; D remains ambiguous. The CDR3 runs to 12 residues. V lost 5 bases to trimming and J lost 0 bases, with 5 bases between them. Germline V gene data show CDR1 as SGHAT and CDR2 as FQNNGV. CDR3 sequence (DNA): TGTGCCAGCAGCGGGGTCTCCTACGAGCAGTACTTC. This encodes CASSGVSYEQYF.

This clone was observed once. The CDR3 DNA follows: TGTGCCAGCAGCTCAGACAGGAGCTCTGGAAACACCATATATTTT. Residues: CASSSDRSSGNTIYF. This chain uses TRBV7-9 with TRBJ1-3, with D possibly TRBD1 on 6 matching bases. The CDR3 is 15 amino acids. The germline V gene has CDR1 SEHNR and CDR2 FQNEAQ (reference sequence). Deletions cut 4 bases from V and 0 bases from J, with 10 bases between. Filled out from reference TRBV7-9 and TRBJ1-3, the complete variable domain reads DTGVSQNPRHKITKRGQNVTFRCDPISEHNRLYWYRQTLGQGPEFLTYFQNEAQLEKSRLLSDRFSAERPKGSFSTLEIQRTEQGDSAMYLCASSSDRSSGNTIYFGEGSWLTVV.

The chain carries TRBV7-8 and TRBJ1-2, with D unclear. CDR3 length equals 14 residues. Trimming took off 5 bases at V and 1 base at J, with 11 bases between the two ends. The V gene's germline CDR1 is SGHVS and CDR2 FQNEAQ. The CDR3 DNA reads as TGTGCCAGCAGCCCCCGGCCGGTTAACTATGGCTACACCTTC. Translated: CASSPRPVNYGYTF.

The chain joins TRBV20-1 to TRBJ2-7, with D uncertain. CDR3 length equals 11 residues. Germline loops: CDR1 DFQATT, CDR2 SNEGSKA (reference sequence). V was shortened by 3 bases and J by 7 bases, with 10 bases between the two germline ends. CDR3 bases: TGCAGTGCTAGGACCAGCGCGGAGCAGTACTTC. This gives the protein CSARTSAEQYF.

This chain joins TRBV5-6 and TRBJ2-7, with 8 bases lining up with TRBD1. CDR3 length: 15 amino acids. Germline CDR1 SGHDT, CDR2 YYEEEE. V lost 4 bases to trimming and J lost 3 bases; unmatched junction nucleotides: 9. CDR3 amino acids: CASSTLGTGNYEQYF. The CDR3 DNA follows: TGTGCCAGCAGCACGCTCGGGACAGGCAACTACGAGCAGTACTTC.

The table lists this clone with a count of one. The J gene is TRBJ1-6, the V gene TRBV28; TRBD1 agrees at 10 bases. The V and J ends lost 5 bases and 8 bases, in that order; junction bases with no gene match: 6. The CDR3 is 15 residues long. From germline, CDR1 is MDHEN and CDR2 SYDVKM. This chain's CDR3 is CASSPGQGGYSPLHF. The CDR3 DNA follows: TGTGCCAGCAGTCCCGGACAGGGGGGATATTCACCCCTCCACTTT.

This chain uses TRBV28 with TRBJ2-7; TRBD1 agrees at 11 bases. Germline trimming cut 7 bases from V and 0 bases from J; bases unmatched to any gene: 2. This CDR3 has 14 residues. CDR1 is MDHEN, CDR2 SYDVKM, per germline. The CDR3 nucleotides are TGTGCCAGCACCGGGACAGGGGGCTCCTACGAGCAGTACTTC. This sequence encodes CASTGTGGSYEQYF.